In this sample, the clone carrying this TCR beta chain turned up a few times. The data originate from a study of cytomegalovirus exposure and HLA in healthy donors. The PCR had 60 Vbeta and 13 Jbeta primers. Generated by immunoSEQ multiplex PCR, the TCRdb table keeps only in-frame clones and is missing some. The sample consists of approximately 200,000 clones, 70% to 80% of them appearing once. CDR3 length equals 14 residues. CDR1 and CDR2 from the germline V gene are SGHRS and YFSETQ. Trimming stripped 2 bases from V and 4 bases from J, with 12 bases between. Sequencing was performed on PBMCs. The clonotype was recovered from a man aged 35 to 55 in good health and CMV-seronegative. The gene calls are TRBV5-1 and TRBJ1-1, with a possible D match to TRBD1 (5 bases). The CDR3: CASSLGGARTEAFF. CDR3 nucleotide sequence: TGCGCCAGCAGCTTAGGAGGGGCGCGCACTGAAGCTTTCTTT. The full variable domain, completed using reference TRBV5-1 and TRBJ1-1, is KAGVTQTPRYLIKTRGQQVTLSCSPISGHRSVSWYQQTPGQGLQFLFEYFSETQRNKGNFPGRFSGRQFSNSRSEMNVSTLELGDSALYLCASSLGGARTEAFFGQGTRLTVV.